The 12 T cell receptor beta chains listed next were all sequenced from one sample in a study of graft-versus-host responses after intestinal transplantation. Clones were sequenced by immunoSEQ multiplex PCR, and TCRdb holds only the in-frame ones, with some missing. The data show approximately 82,000 clones, roughly 91% seen once. These TCRs' antigens remain unknown. Material: unstimulated CD8+ T cells sorted from spleen or lymph node cells, obtained before transplant. The receptor set was obtained from a human donor who was the organ donor for an intestinal transplant.

V usage is TRBV9 and J usage is TRBJ1-2; a weak D match, TRBD1 (5 bases). V was pared by 4 bases and J by 4 bases, with 17 bases between. Germline CDR1 reads SGDLS; CDR2 reads YYNGEE. This CDR3 is built from 15 residues. CDR3 nucleotide sequence: TGTGCCAGCAGCCTGGTCGGGGGTTGGGGCTATGGCTACACCTTC. Translating it yields CASSLVGGWGYGYTF.

The CDR3 DNA is TGTGCCACCTGCCTGGGCTTCGCTGAAGCTTTCTTT. This translates into CATCLGFAEAFF. The chain uses TRBV21-1 and TRBJ1-1; the D call in the table, TRBD1, was not verified against the DNA. TRBV21-1 is described as a pseudogene. The CDR3 is 12 amino acids.

This clone is a singleton in its sample. The chain uses TRBV10-3 and TRBJ2-2, with 12 nucleotides matching TRBD2. Germline V gene sequence: CDR1 ENHRY, CDR2 SYGVKD. With 6 bases clipped from V and 10 bases from J, the junction kept 3 bases outside the gene matches. There are 13 residues in the CDR3. CDR3 coding DNA: TGTGCCATCAGGACTAGCGGGGGCCCGGAGCTGTTTTTT. The encoded protein is CAIRTSGGPELFF.

The V gene is TRBV6-5, the J gene TRBJ1-4; D gene uncertain. V lost 5 bases and J lost 7, with 11 bases in between. The CDR3 runs to 13 residues. Germline V gene sequence: CDR1 MNHEY, CDR2 SVGAGI. The CDR3 loop is CASSPLGSEKLFF. CDR3 nucleotides: TGTGCCAGCAGTCCCCTGGGCAGTGAAAAACTGTTTTTT.

This sequence joins TRBV6-4 and TRBJ2-2, with 9 bases fitting TRBD2. The V and J ends lost 5 bases and 3 bases, in that order; junction bases with no gene match: 4. This CDR3 region has 15 residues. Germline V lookup: CDR1 MRHNA, CDR2 SNTAGT. The CDR3 sequence is CASSRLAGDTGELFF. CDR3 nucleotide sequence: TGTGCCAGCAGTCGATTAGCGGGAGACACCGGGGAGCTGTTTTTT.

J is TRBJ1-6 and V is TRBV11-2; D unresolved. The V gene lost 6 bases and the J gene lost 13 bases, with 16 bases spanning the gap. Germline assignment: CDR1 SGHAT and CDR2 FQNNGV. The CDR3 is 13 residues long. The CDR3 spells CASSGVLPAPLHF. CDR3 nucleotide sequence: TGTGCCAGCAGTGGCGTGTTACCAGCGCCCCTCCACTTT.

The chain employs TRBV9 and TRBJ1-1; 7 bases fit TRBD1. CDR1 is SGDLS and CDR2 is YYNGEE in the germline V gene. V was clipped by 3 bases and J by 8 bases; unmatched bases: 1. This CDR3 comprises 11 residues. CDR3 bases: TGTGCCAGCAGCGGACAGGGAGAAGCTTTCTTT. Protein sequence: CASSGQGEAFF.

The rearrangement links TRBV28 to TRBJ1-2; tentative D call: TRBD1 (5 bases). The CDR3 length is 14 residues. Trimming removed 4 bases at V and 4 bases at J, with 13 bases between. The germline V gene has CDR1 MDHEN and CDR2 SYDVKM. The CDR3 here is CASSYPGLIYGYTF. In nucleotides, the CDR3 is TGTGCCAGCAGTTACCCAGGGCTGATCTATGGCTACACCTTC.

This chain joins TRBV27 and TRBJ2-7, with D perhaps TRBD1 (5 bases). Trimming removed 7 bases at V and 3 bases at J, with 19 bases between. Germline V gene data show CDR1 as MNHEY and CDR2 as SMNVEV (reference sequence). This CDR3 region has 15 residues. The CDR3 loop is CASIPSTGYLYEQYF. The CDR3 region has the DNA TGTGCCAGCATCCCATCTACAGGATATCTCTACGAGCAGTACTTC.

The chain combines TRBV13 with TRBJ2-1, with D maybe TRBD1 (6 bases). Germline values: CDR1 PRHDT, CDR2 FYEKMQ (reference sequence). The ends were cut back, 3 bases at V and 6 bases at J, with 9 bases in the middle. The CDR3 is 13 amino acids. CDR3 DNA: TGTGCCAGCAGCTTCTGGGGGCGCAATGAGCAGTTCTTC. This sequence encodes CASSFWGRNEQFF.

The chain joins TRBV7-9 to TRBJ2-1; 11 nucleotides line up with TRBD1. Germline assignment: CDR1 SEHNR and CDR2 FQNEAQ (reference sequence). With V trimmed by 5 bases and J by 8 bases, 11 bases remained unmatched. This CDR3 is 16 amino acids long. CDR3 residues: CASSTWTGGVYYEQFF. CDR3 in DNA: TGTGCCAGCAGCACGTGGACAGGGGGCGTATACTATGAGCAGTTCTTC.

The rearrangement links TRBV7-8 to TRBJ2-1; 12 bases line up with TRBD2. This CDR3 has 21 amino acids. V lost 1 base, J lost 0 bases, and 13 bases stayed unmatched. Germline values: CDR1 SGHVS, CDR2 FQNEAQ. CDR3 bases: TGTGCCAGCAGCTTAGACCCCCCCCGACTAGCGGGAGACAGCTCCTACAATGAGCAGTTCTTC. This encodes CASSLDPPRLAGDSSYNEQFF.